This TCR beta chain appears in the sequencing data of a study of T cell responses to AZD1222 COVID-19 vaccine. Regarding the study as a whole: The study found vaccine-associated CD4 TCRs spanning spike, dominant at 160-218 and 743-854. Nearly half of unique spike-specific TCRs reportedly avoided B.1.351 and B.1.1.7 mutated regions. Repertoires were obtained solely post-peak T cell response. Females outnumbered males among donors, who were mostly white British; clonal diversity was possibly underestimated.

Points on this clone: The antigen remains undetermined.

Data came from immunoSEQ multiplex PCR; TCRdb stores just in-frame clones and leaves some out. Of roughly 80,000 clones listed, over 75% are singletons. CDR3 size: 15 residues. Between the trimmed V and J ends, which lost 5 bases and 0 bases, there was a span of 12 bases. CDR1 is SGHNT and CDR2 is YYREEE in the germline V gene (reference sequence). V gene TRBV5-4 combines with J gene TRBJ2-1; D might be TRBD2 (5 bases). The clonotype comes from an adult who received the AZD1222 COVID-19 vaccine. The sample here was peripheral blood, taken 28 days after the second AZD1222 dose. As DNA, the CDR3 is TGTGCCAGCAGAGGGAGTCTGCCCTCCTACAATGAGCAGTTCTTC. Amino acid sequence: CASRGSLPSYNEQFF. The whole variable domain, remainder taken from reference TRBV5-4 and TRBJ2-1, is ETGVTQSPTHLIKTRGQQVTLRCSSQSGHNTVSWYQQALGQGPQFIFQYYREEENGRGNFPPRFSGLQFPNYSSELNVNALELDDSALYLCASRGSLPSYNEQFFGPGTRLTVL.